Below, 2 T cell receptor beta chains from the same sample are listed, as sequenced in a study of blood T cell repertoires in COVID-19. Assay: immunoSEQ multiplex PCR; the TCRdb copy retains only in-frame clones and omits some. The sample yields fewer than 150,000 clones, around 85% seen once. Sequencing was done on a sample of peripheral blood. The source of these receptors is a woman in her forties or fifties with acute or convalescent COVID-19.

This clone was counted once. V gene TRBV4-1 combines with J gene TRBJ2-3, with TRBD1 matching 7 bases. Germline-derived CDR1 and CDR2 are MGHRA and YSYEKL. This CDR3 is built from 13 residues. V lost 6 bases to trimming and J lost 1 base; unmatched junction nucleotides: 1. The CDR3: CASRGQGTDTQYF. In DNA, the CDR3 is TGCGCCAGCAGAGGACAGGGCACAGATACGCAGTATTTT.

This clone was seen just once. The chain employs TRBV3-1 (or the pseudogene TRBV3-2) and TRBJ2-7; tentatively, D is TRBD1 (5 bases). The CDR3 contains 13 residues. The germline V gene encodes CDR1 LGHDT and CDR2 YNNKEL (reference sequence). V lost 4 bases and J 0 bases, leaving 7 bases between the germline ends. The chain's CDR3 is CASSPQGSYEQYF. CDR3 coding DNA: TGTGCCAGCAGCCCCCAGGGCTCCTACGAGCAGTACTTC.